This entry lists 18 T cell receptor beta chains sequenced from one sample in a study of metastatic and nonmetastatic thyroid tumors. With MiXCR, TCRdb reprocessed the PCR reads. The sample holds tens of thousands of clones, 33% seen once. No patient had received any treatment before thyroid surgery. The sequenced sample was tumor tissue. The receptors were sampled from a female donor with papillary thyroid cancer or a benign thyroid nodule (not recorded which). Some clones in this sample may be carry-over from other donors' samples.

A few counts support this clone. The rearrangement uses TRBV11-2 and TRBJ2-2, with TRBD1 matching over 10 bases. V shed 3 bases and J 5 bases; nucleotides not matched to a gene: 3. Per germline, CDR1 SGHAT and CDR2 FQNNGV. CDR3 length: 15 amino acids. Here the CDR3 DNA reads TGTGCCAGCAGCTTCGACAGGGGGCGGACCGGGGAGCTGTTTTTT. Residues: CASSFDRGRTGELFF.

This clone has more than one count but fewer than ten. The junction does not match germline at one end; this may be a read error. J is TRBJ2-3 and V is TRBV6-1; TRBD2 is a possible D gene (5 bases). Germline V CDR1 and CDR2: MNHNS, SASEGT. CDR3 length equals 15 residues. For the CDR3, the DNA is TGTGCCAGCAGTCAATTACTAGGGAACACATATACGCAGTATTTT. Translated, it gives CASSQLLGNTYTQYF.

The V and J genes are TRBV4-1 and TRBJ1-6; 8 bases fit TRBD1. The CDR3 is 15 residues long. Germline CDR1 reads MGHRA; CDR2 reads YSYEKL. Trimming cost V 4 bases and J 7 bases; bases outside gene matches: 6. The DNA for the CDR3 is TGCGCCAGCAGCCGCGGACAGGGCCGGAATTCACCCCTCCACTTT. This encodes CASSRGQGRNSPLHF.

This clone has just a few counts. This rearrangement joins TRBV6-4 to TRBJ2-1; D is ambiguous. Per germline, CDR1 MRHNA and CDR2 SNTAGT. This CDR3 has 13 residues. Trimming pared 2 bases from V and 10 bases from J, leaving 12 bases between. The CDR3, as DNA: TGTGCCAGCAGTGACCGGCCAGCCGCAGAGCAGTTCTTC. The encoded protein is CASSDRPAAEQFF.

The chain couples TRBV4-3 to TRBJ2-3; D not resolved. CDR3 length equals 15 residues. From germline, CDR1 is LGHNA and CDR2 YSLEER. Trimming shortened V by 4 bases and J by 2 bases, and 13 bases separated the two germline ends. The CDR3 sequence is CASSPAILLTDTQYF. For the CDR3, the DNA is TGCGCCAGCAGCCCGGCAATACTACTCACAGATACGCAGTATTTT.

This clone showed up just a few times. This chain connects TRBV12-3 or TRBV12-4 to TRBJ1-1; TRBD1 agrees at 7 bases. The CDR3 totals 15 residues. J gave up 0 bases and V 1 base, and 2 bases lay outside the gene matches. The CDR3, as DNA: TGTGCCAGCAGTTTAGTACAGGGGATGAACACTGAAGCTTTCTTT. Translating gives CASSLVQGMNTEAFF.

This clone was found a few times. The rearrangement links TRBV6-1 to TRBJ2-1, with D perhaps assigned TRBD1 or TRBD2 (5 bases each). Germline V gene lookup returns CDR1 MNHNS and CDR2 SASEGT. The V end was cut by 10 bases, the J end by 4 bases, with 14 bases between. This CDR3 comprises 13 residues. The CDR3 reads CATEGTVYNEQFF. The CDR3 region has the DNA TGTGCCACCGAGGGGACGGTTTACAATGAGCAGTTCTTC.

The gene calls are TRBV6-1 and TRBJ2-7; D is possibly TRBD1 (5 bases). Germline V CDR1 and CDR2: MNHNS, SASEGT. Trimming removed 5 bases from V and 3 bases from J, with 14 bases in between. This CDR3 has 14 amino acids. For the CDR3, the DNA is TGTGCCAGCAGTCTTGGACCAGGGATCTACGAGCAGTACTTC. The encoded protein is CASSLGPGIYEQYF.

This clone has only a few counts. The rearrangement joins TRBV5-5 to TRBJ1-1; no clear D gene. V lost 7 bases, J lost 0 bases, and 10 bases lay in between. CDR1 and CDR2 from the germline V gene are SGHKS and YYEKEE (reference sequence). The CDR3 is 13 residues long. The CDR3 spells CASCGDLNTEAFF. The CDR3 nucleotides read TGTGCCAGCTGTGGAGACTTGAACACTGAAGCTTTCTTT. The full variable domain, in which reference TRBV5-5 and TRBJ1-1 provide the parts outside the CDR3, is DAGVTQSPTHLIKTRGQQVTLRCSPISGHKSVSWYQQVLGQGPQFIFQYYEKEERGRGNFPDRFSARQFPNYSSELNVNALLLGDSALYLCASCGDLNTEAFFGQGTRLTVV.

This clone has more than one count but fewer than ten. The rearrangement joins TRBV6-4 to TRBJ1-2, with D perhaps matching TRBD1 (6 bases). This CDR3 is built from 15 residues. Germline V lookup: CDR1 MRHNA, CDR2 SNTAGT. Trimming shortened V by 4 bases and J by 1 base, and 13 bases separated the two germline ends. CDR3 nucleotides: TGTGCCAGCAGTGGTCGGGGGGCAGATAACTATGGCTACACCTTC. This gives the protein CASSGRGADNYGYTF.

This clone was detected ten times or more. This chain uses TRBV10-1 with TRBJ2-2, with D perhaps matching TRBD1 (5 bases). Germline V gene sequence: CDR1 WNHNN, CDR2 SYGVQD (reference sequence). The CDR3 has 15 residues. V shed 4 bases and J shed 2 bases, with 11 bases lying between them. Written as DNA, the CDR3 is TGCGCCAGCAGTGTAAGCAGGGCAAACACCGGGGAGCTGTTTTTT. The encoded protein is CASSVSRANTGELFF.

The chain joins TRBV11-2 to TRBJ2-3, with D possibly matching TRBD2 (5 bases). This CDR3 spans 15 amino acids. The ends were cut back, 5 bases at V and 2 bases at J, with 14 bases in the middle. CDR1 and CDR2 (germline): SGHAT, FQNNGV. CDR3 sequence (DNA): TGTGCCAGCAGCCCCCTCGGGGAATTCACAGATACGCAGTATTTT. This codes for CASSPLGEFTDTQYF. The whole variable domain, remainder taken from reference TRBV11-2 and TRBJ2-3, is EAGVAQSPRYKIIEKRQSVAFWCNPISGHATLYWYQQILGQGPKLLIQFQNNGVVDDSQLPKDRFSAERLKGVDSTLKIQPAKLEDSAVYLCASSPLGEFTDTQYFGPGTRLTVL.

CDR3: CASSRSGWGGTGELFF. CDR3 nucleotide sequence: TGTGCCAGCAGTCGTAGCGGCTGGGGGGGCACCGGGGAGCTGTTTTTT. This chain connects TRBV12-3 or TRBV12-4 to TRBJ2-2; 7 bases fit TRBD2. V shed 5 bases and J 4 bases; nucleotides not matched to a gene: 10. The CDR3 consists of 16 residues.

In DNA form, the CDR3 reads TGTGCCAGCAGTGAAGCGCTAGGTAGGAATGAGCAGTTCTTC. Encoded protein: CASSEALGRNEQFF. The J gene is TRBJ2-1, the V gene TRBV2; no firm D call. V shed 0 bases and J shed 7 bases, with 10 bases lying between them. This CDR3 contains 14 residues. Germline V lookup: CDR1 SNHLY, CDR2 FYNNEI. The variable domain in full, completed from reference TRBV2 and TRBJ2-1, reads EPEVTQTPSHQVTQMGQEVILRCVPISNHLYFYWYRQILGQKVEFLVSFYNNEISEKSEIFDDQFSVERPDGSNFTLKIRSTKLEDSAMYFCASSEALGRNEQFFGPGTRLTVL.

V and J are TRBV29-1 and TRBJ2-1; 7 nucleotides agree with TRBD1. Per the germline V gene, CDR1 is SQVTM and CDR2 is ANQGSEA. This CDR3 is 13 amino acids long. The V gene end was trimmed by 6 bases and the J gene end by 0 bases; junction bases not matched to a gene: 2. The CDR3 DNA follows: TGCAGCGTAGACAGGGACTCCTACAATGAGCAGTTCTTC. This codes for CSVDRDSYNEQFF.

V gene TRBV11-2 combines with J gene TRBJ1-2; D gene ambiguous. Trimming pared 6 bases from V and 4 bases from J, leaving 9 bases between. This CDR3 spans 12 amino acids. CDR1 and CDR2 (germline): SGHAT, FQNNGV. CDR3: CASSDGIYGYTF. The CDR3 DNA reads TGTGCCAGCAGTGATGGGATCTATGGCTACACCTTC.

The chain couples TRBV27 to TRBJ1-6; D gene uncertain. Trimming shortened V by 6 bases and J by 7 bases, and 16 bases separated the two germline ends. Germline V gene sequence: CDR1 MNHEY, CDR2 SMNVEV (reference sequence). The CDR3 sequence is 15 residues long. This CDR3 is CASRRHSPANSPLHF. DNA of the CDR3: TGTGCCAGCAGGAGACACTCCCCGGCAAATTCACCCCTCCACTTT.

A few counts support this clone. The chain has TRBV6-2 or TRBV6-3 and TRBJ2-6; D not resolved. Per the germline V gene, CDR1 is MNHEY and CDR2 is SVGEGT. This CDR3 has 12 residues. Trimming took off 9 bases at V and 0 bases at J, with 3 bases between the two ends. The CDR3 protein is CASASGANVLTF. The DNA of the CDR3 is TGTGCCAGTGCCTCTGGGGCCAACGTCCTGACTTTC.